This T cell receptor (beta chain) was sequenced for a study of cytotoxic CD8 clonotypes in ibrutinib-treated CLL. Concerning this clone: Its antigen remains unidentified.

Findings and limits, study-wide: Public clonotypes (which were uncommon) either contracted or remained stable on treatment.

The intended depth for sequencing was 1 in 200,000 to 1 in 1 million T cells. The table came from immunoSEQ multiplex PCR; TCRdb's copy has only in-frame clones and leaves some out. The table includes about 130,000 clones, roughly three quarters detected once. V gave up 6 bases and J gave up 1 base; unmatched junction bases: 5. Germline V gene lookup returns CDR1 SGHRS and CDR2 YFSETQ. This CDR3 is 15 amino acids long. The chain employs TRBV5-1 and TRBJ2-1; 9 bases are a match to TRBD1. The receptor was isolated from a human donor with chronic lymphocytic leukemia. The specimen comprised PBMCs, sampled after 12 months of ibrutinib treatment. Here the CDR3 DNA reads TGCGCCAGCAATGGGGGGACAGGGTCCTACAATGAGCAGTTCTTC. Protein product: CASNGGTGSYNEQFF.